One sample yielded the 23 T cell receptor beta chains listed below, sequenced in a study of shared clonotypes between healthy human individuals. Sequencing was performed with immunoSEQ multiplex PCR; in TCRdb, only in-frame clones are kept and a portion is missing. This table holds approximately 810,000 clones, 92% found once. The naive CD8 fraction comprised CD45RO-negative cells positively selected for CCR7 and excluded terminally differentiated effector memory CD45RA+ cells. The specimen was naive CD8+ T cells sorted from blood. The receptors come from a man under 40 in good health.

The rearrangement uses TRBV27 and TRBJ2-1, with 9 bases lining up with TRBD2. Per the germline V gene, CDR1 is MNHEY and CDR2 is SMNVEV (reference sequence). CDR3 length equals 16 residues. J gave up 8 bases and V 5 bases, and 13 bases lay outside the gene matches. CDR3 residues: CASSTVGAGGQYEQFF. The CDR3 DNA reads TGTGCCAGCAGTACCGTGGGGGCGGGAGGGCAATATGAGCAGTTCTTC.

The V call is TRBV27, the J call TRBJ2-7; D tentatively fits TRBD1 or TRBD2 (5 bases each). V was clipped by 5 bases and J by 0 bases, with 23 bases between them. Germline lookup yields CDR1 MNHEY and CDR2 SMNVEV (reference sequence). The CDR3 sequence is 18 residues long. DNA for the CDR3: TGTGCCAGCAGTCCACCGATCTCCCAACCAGGGAGCTCCTACGAGCAGTACTTC. Protein sequence: CASSPPISQPGSSYEQYF.

This rearrangement joins TRBV11-2 to TRBJ1-1; a possible D gene is TRBD1 (5 bases). Trimming removed 6 bases at V and 1 base at J, with 15 bases between. The CDR3 runs 15 residues. Germline CDR1 reads SGHAT; CDR2 reads FQNNGV. In DNA, the CDR3 is TGTGCCAGCAGTAAGCTAAAGGGGAAGAACACTGAAGCTTTCTTT. Translated, it gives CASSKLKGKNTEAFF.

This clone was picked up one time. The V and J genes are TRBV21-1 and TRBJ2-7. TRBV21-1 represents a pseudogene. The CDR3 has 14 amino acids. CDR3 coding DNA: TGTGCCAGGGAAAACCGGGACCCGTCCTACGAGCAGTACTTC. Its translation: CARENRDPSYEQYF.

The gene calls are TRBV29-1 and TRBJ2-7; TRBD2 might be the D (6 bases). Germline lookup yields CDR1 SQVTM and CDR2 ANQGSEA. The CDR3 sequence is 13 residues long. V was clipped by 4 bases and J by 7 bases, with 17 bases between them. CDR3 sequence: CSVAQAGYLEQYF. Here the CDR3 DNA reads TGCAGCGTTGCCCAGGCGGGGTACTTGGAGCAGTACTTC.

This chain links TRBV28 with TRBJ2-1; D not resolved. The germline V gene encodes CDR1 MDHEN and CDR2 SYDVKM. This CDR3 is 18 amino acids long. The ends were cut back, 10 bases at V and 0 bases at J, with 25 bases in the middle. CDR3 nucleotides: TGTGCCACCCAAAGAGATATGAGGCAAGGCAGCTCCTACAATGAGCAGTTCTTC. Encoded protein: CATQRDMRQGSSYNEQFF.

CDR3 nucleotide sequence: TGTGCCAGCAGACAGGGGGACCCCTACAATGAGCAGTTCTTC. Translating gives CASRQGDPYNEQFF. This chain uses TRBV27 with TRBJ2-1; 8 bases fit TRBD1. The V gene's germline CDR1 is MNHEY and CDR2 SMNVEV (reference sequence). Unmatched junction bases numbered 3, after V lost 6 bases and J lost 2 bases. The CDR3 covers 14 residues.

This clone has a single count. The V call is TRBV7-9, the J call TRBJ2-7, with 8 bases identical to TRBD1. The germline V gene encodes CDR1 SEHNR and CDR2 FQNEAQ (reference sequence). The CDR3 has 16 amino acids. Trimming cost V 5 bases and J 0 bases; bases outside gene matches: 9. The CDR3 DNA reads TGTGCCAGCAGCCCTCAGGGGGCTTCGAGCTCCTACGAGCAGTACTTC. Translated, it gives CASSPQGASSSYEQYF. Looking up the rest from reference TRBV7-9 and TRBJ2-7 gives the full variable domain: DTGVSQNPRHKITKRGQNVTFRCDPISEHNRLYWYRQTLGQGPEFLTYFQNEAQLEKSRLLSDRFSAERPKGSFSTLEIQRTEQGDSAMYLCASSPQGASSSYEQYFGPGTRLTVT.

The J gene is TRBJ1-4, the V gene TRBV7-9; TRBD1 matches at 7 bases. The germline CDR1 and CDR2 sequences are SEHNR and FQNEAQ (reference sequence). This CDR3 is 16 amino acids long. V shed 1 base, J shed 3 bases, and the junction held 5 bases outside the gene matches. As DNA, the CDR3 is TGTGCCAGCAGCTTAGTGGCAGGGGGGGCTAATGAAAAACTGTTTTTT. It encodes CASSLVAGGANEKLFF.

This chain joins TRBV28 and TRBJ2-4, with 9 positions matching TRBD2. V trimming: 3 bases; J trimming: 12 bases; junction bases outside the gene matches: 12. The CDR3 length is 15 residues. Germline CDR1 and CDR2: MDHEN and SYDVKM. The CDR3 DNA follows: TGTGCCAGCAGTTTCGAAGGGCTAGCGGGACGTGCTCAGTACTTC. Its translation: CASSFEGLAGRAQYF.

Details on this clone: The sample contains more than one DNA sequence encoding this CDR3. The V gene is TRBV7-9, the J gene TRBJ2-7; D perhaps matches TRBD1 (6 bases). The CDR3 extends over 14 amino acids. Germline V lookup: CDR1 SEHNR, CDR2 FQNEAQ (reference sequence). V was pared by 5 bases and J by 0 bases, with 11 bases between. The CDR3 here is CASSPRDNSYEQYF. In nucleotides, the CDR3 is TGTGCCAGCAGCCCCCGGGACAACTCCTACGAGCAGTACTTC.

The genes are TRBV28 and TRBJ2-2; maybe TRBD1 (5 bases). CDR1 is MDHEN, CDR2 SYDVKM, per germline. V lost 6 bases and J 4 bases, leaving 15 bases between the germline ends. This CDR3 region has 15 residues. Here the CDR3 DNA reads TGTGCCAGCAGGCCGAGCCTCAGGGTCACCGGGGAGCTGTTTTTT. It is translated as CASRPSLRVTGELFF.

The chain joins TRBV21-1 to TRBJ2-5; the table's D gene call, TRBD2, was not cross checked with the DNA. TRBV21-1 is tagged as a pseudogene. The CDR3 loop spans 16 amino acids. The CDR3 reads CASSKVDSTPIGTQYF. In nucleotides, the CDR3 is TGTGCCAGCAGCAAAGTTGACTCCACCCCCATAGGGACCCAGTACTTC.

This CDR3 is CASGTGNTGELFF. CDR3 sequence (DNA): TGTGCCAGCGGGACAGGGAACACCGGGGAGCTGTTTTTT. The V and J genes are TRBV7-9 and TRBJ2-2; TRBD1 matches at 8 bases. The CDR3 has 13 residues. Germline CDR1 and CDR2: SEHNR and FQNEAQ (reference sequence). V gave up 8 bases and J gave up 1 base; unmatched junction bases: 0.

The chain links TRBV28 to TRBJ2-7, with 9 bases lining up with TRBD2. V gave up 3 bases and J gave up 4 bases; unmatched junction bases: 4. This CDR3 comprises 14 residues. The germline CDR1 and CDR2 sequences are MDHEN and SYDVKM. The CDR3 is CASSLASGIYEQYF. In nucleotides, the CDR3 is TGTGCCAGCAGTTTGGCTAGCGGGATTTACGAGCAGTACTTC.

V gene TRBV19 combines with J gene TRBJ1-2, with TRBD1 identical over 8 bases. Germline CDR1 and CDR2: LNHDA and SQIVND (reference sequence). With V trimmed by 5 bases and J by 5 bases, 7 bases remained unmatched. CDR3 length: 14 amino acids. Written as DNA, the CDR3 is TGTGCCAGTAGTTTCGACAGGGGTGGTTATGGCTACACCTTC. Translated, it gives CASSFDRGGYGYTF.

The chain employs TRBV29-1 and TRBJ2-1, with TRBD1 identical over 12 bases. Germline V gene lookup returns CDR1 SQVTM and CDR2 ANQGSEA. The CDR3 has 14 residues. Trimming at V came to 8 bases and at J to 10 bases, leaving 12 bases not matched to a gene. The CDR3 DNA is TGCAGCCTTCCGGGACAGGGGGCGGGCGGCGAGCAGTTCTTC. Translating it yields CSLPGQGAGGEQFF.

The V gene is TRBV27, the J gene TRBJ2-3; D ambiguous. The CDR3 extends over 17 amino acids. CDR1 MNHEY and CDR2 SMNVEV come from the germline V gene (reference sequence). V was cut by 5 bases and J by 1 base, with 19 bases left in between. Here the CDR3 DNA reads TGTGCCAGCAGTCACCTTACAGCCTTTGGGGGCACAGATACGCAGTATTTT. Its translation: CASSHLTAFGGTDTQYF.

This chain links TRBV4-1 with TRBJ2-3; 7 bases line up with TRBD1. The length of the CDR3 is 16 residues. V was clipped by 2 bases and J by 2 bases; unmatched bases: 7. Per germline, CDR1 MGHRA and CDR2 YSYEKL. The CDR3 reads CASSQRQGGNTDTQYF. CDR3 nucleotides: TGCGCCAGCAGCCAAAGACAGGGTGGGAACACAGATACGCAGTATTTT.

This rearrangement joins TRBV6-1 to TRBJ2-2, with D perhaps given as TRBD1 or TRBD2 (5 bases each). V lost 4 bases, J lost 5 bases, and 17 bases lay in between. CDR3 length: 16 amino acids. Germline V gene data show CDR1 as MNHNS and CDR2 as SASEGT. In nucleotides, the CDR3 is TGTGCCAGCAGTGGACGACAGCCTCGAGGGACCGGGGAGCTGTTTTTT. This encodes CASSGRQPRGTGELFF.

As concerns this clone: Within the sample, other DNA sequences also encode this same CDR3. The chain uses TRBV13 and TRBJ2-3, with 14 bases matching TRBD2. This CDR3 spans 15 amino acids. Germline V gives CDR1 PRHDT, CDR2 FYEKMQ (reference sequence). Losses at the gene ends were 5 bases for V and 4 bases for J; bases not matched to a gene: 2. The CDR3: CASSPGLAGADTQYF. In DNA form, the CDR3 reads TGTGCCAGCAGCCCGGGACTAGCGGGGGCAGATACGCAGTATTTT.

CDR3 protein: CASSGQGDTEAFF. CDR3 in DNA: TGTGCCAGCAGTGGACAGGGAGACACTGAAGCTTTCTTT. The chain employs TRBV6-5 and TRBJ1-1; 8 bases match TRBD1. With V trimmed by 5 bases and J by 3 bases, 2 bases remained unmatched. This CDR3 is built from 13 residues. Germline V gives CDR1 MNHEY, CDR2 SVGAGI.

This chain joins TRBV28 and TRBJ2-1; 13 positions agree with TRBD2. Germline V gene data show CDR1 as MDHEN and CDR2 as SYDVKM. After removal of 5 bases from V and 2 bases from J, the junction contained 18 bases not matched to a gene. The length of the CDR3 is 21 residues. The CDR3 here is CASSKIIGLAGDSGTYNEQFF. The CDR3 DNA reads TGTGCCAGCAGTAAAATCATCGGACTAGCGGGAGACTCTGGGACCTACAATGAGCAGTTCTTC.